These 19 T cell receptor beta chains were sequenced from one sample in a study of CD4 T cells in relation to SARS-CoV-2 and coronaviruses. The data were produced by immunoSEQ multiplex PCR, yet TCRdb's version contains in-frame clones alone and is incomplete. The sample holds over 20,000 clones, roughly 82% seen once. Their antigen targets remain unknown. CD4+ T cells from unexposed donors were obtained before the COVID-19 pandemic (2011-2018). After roughly 9 days of culture, CD4+ T cells were isolated. Material: CD4+ T cells from PBMCs, cultured in vitro. The source of these receptors is a human donor in good health.

V gene TRBV7-2 combines with J gene TRBJ2-1; 7 bases are a match to TRBD2. V shed 5 bases, J shed 4 bases, and the junction held 8 bases outside the gene matches. In germline, CDR1 is SGHTA, CDR2 FQGNSA. The CDR3 has 15 residues. CDR3 DNA sequence: TGTGCCAGCAGCCTGGATACTAGCGCTTACAATGAGCAGTTCTTC. Translating it yields CASSLDTSAYNEQFF. The full variable domain, in which reference TRBV7-2 and TRBJ2-1 provide the parts outside the CDR3, is GAGVSQSPSNKVTEKGKDVELRCDPISGHTALYWYRQSLGQGLEFLIYFQGNSAPDKSGLPSDRFSAERTGGSVSTLTIQRTQQEDSAVYLCASSLDTSAYNEQFFGPGTRLTVL.

The chain couples TRBV30 to TRBJ1-1; D gene ambiguous. CDR3 length: 15 amino acids. Trimming pared 3 bases from V and 6 bases from J, leaving 20 bases between. CDR1 is GTSNPN and CDR2 is SVGIG in the germline V gene (reference sequence). The DNA for the CDR3 is TGTGCCTGGAGCCCGAGGCCGGGGAGGACGGCTGAAGCTTTCTTT. Protein sequence: CAWSPRPGRTAEAFF.

This clone was counted between two and nine times. The V and J genes are TRBV19 and TRBJ1-6, with D unclear. The CDR3 is 13 amino acids. The V end was cut by 5 bases, the J end by 7 bases, with 9 bases between. Per the germline V gene, CDR1 is LNHDA and CDR2 is SQIVND (reference sequence). CDR3 DNA sequence: TGTGCCAGTAGTCGATACAAGAATTCACCCCTCCACTTT. As protein: CASSRYKNSPLHF.

The chain couples TRBV19 to TRBJ1-5; D uncertain. The CDR3 is 14 residues long. Germline values: CDR1 LNHDA, CDR2 SQIVND (reference sequence). Trimming cost V 4 bases and J 3 bases, with 10 bases left between them. The CDR3 sequence is CASSNGQLNQPQHF. The CDR3 bases are TGTGCCAGTAGTAATGGCCAACTCAATCAGCCCCAGCATTTT.

The table lists this clone with a few counts. CDR3 protein: CASSKDGTYEQYF. The CDR3 bases are TGTGCCAGTAGTAAGGACGGTACCTACGAGCAGTACTTC. The rearrangement uses TRBV19 and TRBJ2-7; D unclear. V lost 4 bases, J lost 2 bases, and 9 bases lay in between. This CDR3 spans 13 amino acids. CDR1 is LNHDA, CDR2 SQIVND, per germline (reference sequence). The complete variable domain, with remaining parts taken from reference TRBV19 and TRBJ2-7, reads DGGITQSPKYLFRKEGQNVTLSCEQNLNHDAMYWYRQDPGQGLRLIYYSQIVNDFQKGDIAEGYSVSREKKESFPLTVTSAQKNPTAFYLCASSKDGTYEQYFGPGTRLTVT.

This chain joins TRBV6-5 and TRBJ2-7; 12 bases agree with TRBD1. The CDR3 runs to 15 residues. The ends lost 7 bases at V and 7 bases at J; junction bases unmatched: 11. The germline CDR1 and CDR2 sequences are MNHEY and SVGAGI. CDR3 sequence reads: CASTVVGQGASEQYF. CDR3 nucleotide sequence: TGTGCCAGCACCGTCGTGGGACAGGGGGCGAGTGAGCAGTACTTC.

The rearrangement joins TRBV6-2 or TRBV6-3 to TRBJ1-1, with D possibly TRBD1 on 5 matching bases. The CDR3 contains 14 residues. V lost 2 bases, J lost 4 bases, and 11 bases lay in between. The germline CDR1 and CDR2 sequences are MNHEY and SVGEGT. The CDR3 spells CASSYGQGGTEAFF. Here the CDR3 DNA reads TGTGCCAGCAGTTACGGGCAGGGCGGCACTGAAGCTTTCTTT.

This chain links TRBV3-1 (or the pseudogene TRBV3-2) with TRBJ1-4; maybe TRBD1 (5 bases). The V end lost 3 bases, the J end lost 7 bases, and 12 bases lay between the germline ends. This CDR3 has 14 residues. Germline V gives CDR1 LGHDT, CDR2 YNNKEL (reference sequence). The DNA of the CDR3 is TGTGCCAGCAGCCACCGGGACGGACTTGAAAAACTGTTTTTT. It specifies CASSHRDGLEKLFF.

The chain links TRBV10-2 to TRBJ2-3; the D is unclear. CDR1 is WSHSY, CDR2 SAAADI, per germline. This CDR3 is 11 amino acids long. V gave up 4 bases and J gave up 8 bases, with 7 bases separating them. The CDR3 loop is CASSAVGTQYF. The CDR3 DNA is TGCGCCAGCAGTGCCGTAGGTACGCAGTATTTT.

The J gene is TRBJ2-2, the V gene TRBV6-1; D unclear. Looked up from germline, CDR1 is MNHNS and CDR2 is SASEGT. The CDR3 covers 13 residues. The V gene lost 2 bases and the J gene lost 5 bases, with 6 bases spanning the gap. The CDR3 DNA is TGTGCCAGCAGTGAACCTGGGACCGGGGAGCTGTTTTTT. Translated: CASSEPGTGELFF.

CDR3 bases: TGTGCCAGCTCACCAGACTCCTACGAGCAGTACTTC. It is translated as CASSPDSYEQYF. The V gene is TRBV18, the J gene TRBJ2-7; D is ambiguous. The CDR3 consists of 12 residues. Trimming stripped 2 bases from V and 0 bases from J, with 2 bases between. Germline V gene sequence: CDR1 KGHSH, CDR2 LQKENI.

The CDR3: CASSQGGRGLGYTF. DNA for the CDR3: TGTGCCAGCAGCCAAGGGGGCAGGGGGCTTGGCTACACCTTC. The genes are TRBV3-1 (or the pseudogene TRBV3-2) and TRBJ1-2, with 8 bases fitting TRBD1. The CDR3 runs to 14 residues. V lost 1 base and J lost 7; bases outside the gene matches: 5. Germline V lookup: CDR1 LGHDT, CDR2 YNNKEL (reference sequence).

CDR3 nucleotide sequence: TGTGCCACCAGTGATCCAGGGGGCGCTGGCACAGATACGCAGTATTTT. Translation gives CATSDPGGAGTDTQYF. The chain links TRBV24-1 to TRBJ2-3; 8 bases fit TRBD1. Germline V gene sequence: CDR1 KGHDR, CDR2 SFDVKD. The CDR3 sequence is 16 residues long. V lost 3 bases to trimming and J lost 1 base; unmatched junction nucleotides: 5.

J is TRBJ1-2 and V is TRBV30, with D maybe TRBD1 (6 bases). The CDR3 covers 15 residues. Germline V gene lookup returns CDR1 GTSNPN and CDR2 SVGIG (reference sequence). Trimming removed 4 bases from V and 7 bases from J, with 22 bases in between. The CDR3, as DNA: TGTGCCTGGATCTCCTGGGGGAGGGGGAGACTTGGCTACACCTTC. Translation: CAWISWGRGRLGYTF.

This clone was picked up a small number of times. Here the CDR3 reads CSASVAGAADTQYF. The CDR3 coding sequence is TGCAGTGCTAGTGTGGCGGGAGCTGCGGATACGCAGTATTTT. The rearrangement uses TRBV20-1 and TRBJ2-3; TRBD2 agrees at 7 bases. J was trimmed by 6 bases and V by 3 bases; bases with no gene match: 9. The germline V gene has CDR1 DFQATT and CDR2 SNEGSKA (reference sequence). The CDR3 is made up of 14 amino acids.

This chain uses TRBV29-1 with TRBJ1-2; perhaps TRBD1 as D (6 bases). The CDR3 extends over 13 amino acids. Germline-derived CDR1 and CDR2 are SQVTM and ANQGSEA. V was pared by 4 bases and J by 6 bases, with 15 bases between. Here the CDR3 reads CSVAHRVGDGYTF. The CDR3 DNA reads as TGCAGCGTTGCCCACAGGGTAGGGGATGGCTACACCTTC.

This rearrangement joins TRBV7-6 to TRBJ2-2; tentatively, D is TRBD1 (5 bases). The CDR3 totals 16 residues. V was pared by 3 bases and J by 2 bases, with 13 bases between. CDR1 is SGHVS and CDR2 is FNYEAQ in the germline V gene. CDR3 in amino acids: CASSFSGIQNTGELFF. CDR3 nucleotides: TGTGCCAGCAGCTTTTCAGGGATCCAAAACACCGGGGAGCTGTTTTTT.

The rearrangement uses TRBV7-3 and TRBJ2-3, with D possibly matching TRBD1 (6 bases). The CDR3 length is 14 residues. The germline V and J ends were trimmed by 10 bases and 6 bases, with 20 bases remaining between them. Germline assignment: CDR1 SGHTA and CDR2 FQGTGA. Here the CDR3 reads CATGRGTRGDTQYF. DNA for the CDR3: TGTGCCACCGGCCGCGGCACAAGGGGGGATACGCAGTATTTT.

The chain carries TRBV7-2 and TRBJ1-6; D is unclear. V was clipped by 1 base and J by 7 bases, with 11 bases between them. CDR1 and CDR2 from the germline V gene are SGHTA and FQGNSA. The CDR3 is 15 residues long. CDR3 amino acids: CASSLDTGSNSPLHF. In nucleotides, the CDR3 is TGTGCCAGCAGCTTAGATACCGGGTCCAATTCACCCCTCCACTTT.